Presented here are 13 T cell receptor beta chains from one specimen sequenced in a study of blood T cells in healthy people across ages. Then a second PCR, running roughly 7 to 11 cycles, was carried out with a sample-barcoded 5' primer and a J-beta primer mix. TCRdb reanalysed the 5' RACE reads using MiXCR and keeps one entry per CDR3 protein. The table records about 970,000 distinct CDR3 sequences, about 51% of them present only once. The sequenced sample consisted of blood. These receptors originate from an older woman in good health.

The chain combines TRBV12-3 or TRBV12-4 with TRBJ2-1; 10 bases are a match to TRBD2. The V gene end was trimmed by 3 bases and the J gene end by 0 bases; junction bases not matched to a gene: 8. The CDR3 runs to 18 residues. The CDR3 DNA sequence: TGTGCCAGCAGTTTCGGGACTAGCGTCCGGGGCTCCTACAATGAGCAGTTCTTC. Protein: CASSFGTSVRGSYNEQFF.

The J gene is TRBJ1-1, the V gene TRBV2; D not certain. This CDR3 region has 14 residues. Germline lookup yields CDR1 SNHLY and CDR2 FYNNEI. V was shortened by 6 bases and J by 1 base, with 12 bases between the two germline ends. CDR3 region: CASRETETNTEAFF. The CDR3 coding sequence is TGTGCCAGCAGAGAAACAGAGACGAACACTGAAGCTTTCTTT.

V is TRBV4-2 and J is TRBJ2-3; D possibly corresponds to TRBD2 (6 bases). CDR3 length: 18 amino acids. V dropped 4 bases and J dropped 2 bases, with 22 bases sitting between them. From germline, CDR1 is LGHNA and CDR2 YNFKEQ. The CDR3 loop is CASSPTLVGGSPTDTQYF. For the CDR3, the DNA is TGTGCCAGCAGCCCAACTCTGGTGGGAGGTTCCCCCACAGATACGCAGTATTTT.

The chain employs TRBV4-3 and TRBJ1-2; D not resolved. The germline V gene encodes CDR1 LGHNA and CDR2 YSLEER. V lost 0 bases and J 4 bases, leaving 9 bases between the germline ends. CDR3 length: 14 amino acids. The CDR3 DNA is TGCGCCAGCAGCCAAGATCTCGGCGGCTATGGCTACACCTTC. Residues: CASSQDLGGYGYTF.

This clonotype was counted only a few times. V is TRBV11-2 and J is TRBJ2-7; D might be TRBD2 (5 bases). V was cut by 1 base and J by 3 bases, with 13 bases left in between. The CDR3 sequence is 15 residues long. Per germline, CDR1 SGHAT and CDR2 FQNNGV. CDR3 loop: CASSLGPGLNYEQYF. The CDR3 region has the DNA TGTGCCAGCAGCTTAGGCCCCGGACTGAACTACGAGCAGTACTTC.

This chain links TRBV7-9 with TRBJ2-5; 9 positions match TRBD1. V shed 5 bases, J shed 0 bases, and the junction held 10 bases outside the gene matches. Per germline, CDR1 SEHNR and CDR2 FQNEAQ (reference sequence). The length of the CDR3 is 17 residues. This CDR3 reads CASSRTLDRGDQETQYF. DNA of the CDR3: TGTGCCAGCAGCCGCACTCTGGACAGGGGCGACCAAGAGACCCAGTACTTC.

The chain recombines TRBV28 with TRBJ2-6; D is ambiguous. This CDR3 has 16 residues. V lost 1 base to trimming and J lost 2 bases, with 9 bases between them. The germline V gene has CDR1 MDHEN and CDR2 SYDVKM. The DNA of the CDR3 is TGTGCCAGCAGTTTATTAGAGTCCACTGGGGCCAACGTCCTGACTTTC. This codes for CASSLLESTGANVLTF.

This clonotype has just a few counts. This sequence may be a read error, since a much larger clone differs from it by one base. This chain connects TRBV7-2 to TRBJ2-4; D is unclear. The germline CDR1 and CDR2 sequences are SGHTA and FQGNSA. The CDR3 covers 13 residues. The ends were cut back, 5 bases at V and 1 base at J, with 6 bases in the middle. The CDR3 reads CASSVGAKNIQYF. The DNA for the CDR3 is TGTGCCAGCAGCGTTGGGGCCAAAAACATTCAGTACTTC.

J is TRBJ2-7 and V is TRBV5-5; D is unclear. Germline V gene data show CDR1 as SGHKS and CDR2 as YYEKEE (reference sequence). V shed 1 base and J shed 0 bases, with 8 bases lying between them. The CDR3 sequence is 14 residues long. CDR3 nucleotides: TGTGCCAGCAGCTTGTTTACTTACTCCTACGAGCAGTACTTC. Encoded protein: CASSLFTYSYEQYF. Looking up the rest from reference TRBV5-5 and TRBJ2-7 gives the full variable domain: DAGVTQSPTHLIKTRGQQVTLRCSPISGHKSVSWYQQVLGQGPQFIFQYYEKEERGRGNFPDRFSARQFPNYSSELNVNALLLGDSALYLCASSLFTYSYEQYFGPGTRLTVT.

This clonotype came up a few times. V gene TRBV29-1 combines with J gene TRBJ2-1; possibly TRBD1 for D (6 bases). The CDR3 is 11 residues long. Germline values: CDR1 SQVTM, CDR2 ANQGSEA. Trimming removed 6 bases at V and 6 bases at J, with 9 bases between. CDR3 nucleotide sequence: TGCAGCGTGAAGGGGGTCAATGAGCAGTTCTTC. Translated, it gives CSVKGVNEQFF.

The chain carries TRBV20-1 and TRBJ2-3; 7 positions agree with TRBD2. CDR3 length: 15 amino acids. Germline values: CDR1 DFQATT, CDR2 SNEGSKA (reference sequence). After removal of 1 base from V and 2 bases from J, the junction contained 6 bases not matched to a gene. This chain's CDR3 is CSARAPAGFTDTQYF. As DNA, the CDR3 is TGCAGTGCTAGAGCCCCAGCGGGATTCACAGATACGCAGTATTTT.

This chain uses TRBV9 with TRBJ2-3; 7 bases align to TRBD2. V lost 2 bases, J lost 4 bases, and 13 bases stayed unmatched. CDR1 and CDR2 from the germline V gene are SGDLS and YYNGEE. The CDR3 is 17 amino acids. In nucleotides, the CDR3 is TGTGCCAGCAGCGTTGCGACAGCGGGGACTCGCCCAGATACGCAGTATTTT. Translating gives CASSVATAGTRPDTQYF.

The chain employs TRBV2 and TRBJ2-1, with 8 positions matching TRBD1. The V gene's germline CDR1 is SNHLY and CDR2 FYNNEI. With 8 bases clipped from V and 9 bases from J, the junction kept 6 bases outside the gene matches. The CDR3 has 12 amino acids. The DNA of the CDR3 is TGTGCCAGCGGCAGGGGGCGGGGTGAGCAGTTCTTC. Protein sequence: CASGRGRGEQFF.